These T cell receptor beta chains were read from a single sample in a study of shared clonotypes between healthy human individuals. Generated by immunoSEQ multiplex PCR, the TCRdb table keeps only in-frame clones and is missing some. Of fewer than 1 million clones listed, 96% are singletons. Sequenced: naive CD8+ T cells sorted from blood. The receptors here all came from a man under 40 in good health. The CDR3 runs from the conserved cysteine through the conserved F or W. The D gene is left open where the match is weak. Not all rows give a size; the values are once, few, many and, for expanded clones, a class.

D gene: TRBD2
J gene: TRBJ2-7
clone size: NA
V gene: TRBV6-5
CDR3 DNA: TGTGCCAGCAGTCATAGAACTTGGCTAGCGGACGAGCAGTACTTC
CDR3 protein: CASSHRTWLADEQYF

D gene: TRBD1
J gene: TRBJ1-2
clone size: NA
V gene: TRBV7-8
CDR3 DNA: TGTGCCAGCAGCTCCGGGACAGGGGGTTTCTATGGCTACACCTTC
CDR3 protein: CASSSGTGGFYGYTF

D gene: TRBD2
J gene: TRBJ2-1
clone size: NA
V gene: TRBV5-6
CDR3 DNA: TGTGCCAGCAGCTACCCGGGACTAGCGGTTAACAATGAGCAGTTCTTC
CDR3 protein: CASSYPGLAVNNEQFF

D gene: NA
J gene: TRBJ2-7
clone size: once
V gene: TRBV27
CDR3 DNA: TGTGCCAGCACCTCCGGGGCGTACGAGCAGTACTTC
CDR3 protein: CASTSGAYEQYF

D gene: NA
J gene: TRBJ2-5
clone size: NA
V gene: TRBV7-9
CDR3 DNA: TGTGCCAGCAGCCCTCGACTCGGCGGGGAGACCCAGTACTTC
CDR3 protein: CASSPRLGGETQYF

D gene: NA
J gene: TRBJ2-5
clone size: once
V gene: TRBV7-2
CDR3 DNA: TGTGCCAGCAGCTTGAGTGGAGGGTTAGGGCAAGAGACCCAGTACTTC
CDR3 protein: CASSLSGGLGQETQYF

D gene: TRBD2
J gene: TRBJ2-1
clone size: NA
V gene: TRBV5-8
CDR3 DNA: TGTGCCAGCAGCTTGAGGCGGGAGGGCCCCCTATATGAGCAGTTCTTC
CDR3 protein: CASSLRREGPLYEQFF

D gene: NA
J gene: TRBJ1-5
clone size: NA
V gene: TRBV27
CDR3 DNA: TGTGCCAGCAGACTAGGACTGGGCAATCAGCCCCAGCATTTT
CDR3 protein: CASRLGLGNQPQHF

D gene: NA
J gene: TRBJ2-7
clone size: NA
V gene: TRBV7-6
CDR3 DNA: TGTGCCAGCAGCTTCGGAGCCGCCCACCGGGTAGACGTTCTGACCTACGAGCAGTACTTC
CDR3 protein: CASSFGAAHRVDVLTYEQYF

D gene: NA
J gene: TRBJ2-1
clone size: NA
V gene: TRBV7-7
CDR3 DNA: TGTGCTAGCAGCTTAGGATCTGGACTTGAGCAGTTCTTC
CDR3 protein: CASSLGSGLEQFF

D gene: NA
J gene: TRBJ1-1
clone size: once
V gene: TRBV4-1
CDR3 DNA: TGCGCCAGCAGCCAAGCGCGCAGTTCGAACACTGAAGCTTTCTTT
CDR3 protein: CASSQARSSNTEAFF

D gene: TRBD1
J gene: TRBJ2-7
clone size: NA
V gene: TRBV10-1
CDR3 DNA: TGCGCCAGCAGTGAATTTCCAGGACAGGGCTACGAGCAGTACTTC
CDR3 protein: CASSEFPGQGYEQYF

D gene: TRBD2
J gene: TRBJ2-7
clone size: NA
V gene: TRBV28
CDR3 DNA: TGTGCCAGCACAGGGACTAGCGGGACCTACGAGCAGTACTTC
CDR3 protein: CASTGTSGTYEQYF

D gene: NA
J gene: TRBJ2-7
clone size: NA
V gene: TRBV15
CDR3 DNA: TGTGCCACCAGCAGAGATCTCTTTGCGATAACCCCCTCCTACGAGCAGTACTTC
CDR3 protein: CATSRDLFAITPSYEQYF

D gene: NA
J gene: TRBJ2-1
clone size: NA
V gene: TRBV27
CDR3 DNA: TGTGCCAGTTCTCCCGAGGTTGTTGGGTTTGATGAGCAGTTCTTC
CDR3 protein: CASSPEVVGFDEQFF

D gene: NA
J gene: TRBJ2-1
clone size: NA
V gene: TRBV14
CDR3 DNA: TGTGCCAGCAGCCAAGAAGAGGGGCGGAGGGGCAATGAGCAGTTCTTC
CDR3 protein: CASSQEEGRRGNEQFF

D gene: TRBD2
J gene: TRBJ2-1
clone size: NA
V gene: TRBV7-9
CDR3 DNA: TGTGCCAGCAGCCCATCGAGCGGGAGATCCCACAATGAGCAGTTCTTC
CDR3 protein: CASSPSSGRSHNEQFF

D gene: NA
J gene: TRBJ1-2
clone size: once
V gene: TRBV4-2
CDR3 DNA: TGTGCCAGCAGCCAAGATTTATTTCGTAGGGAGAATGACTATGGCTACACCTTC
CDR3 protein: CASSQDLFRRENDYGYTF

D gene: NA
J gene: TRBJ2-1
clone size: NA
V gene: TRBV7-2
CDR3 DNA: TGTGCCAGCAGCCCGGACAAGTACAATGAGCAGTTCTTC
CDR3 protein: CASSPDKYNEQFF

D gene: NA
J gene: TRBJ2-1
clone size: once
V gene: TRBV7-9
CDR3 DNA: TGTGCCAGCAGCTTTAAGGGGGGGCCCTACAATGAGCAGTTCTTC
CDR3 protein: CASSFKGGPYNEQFF

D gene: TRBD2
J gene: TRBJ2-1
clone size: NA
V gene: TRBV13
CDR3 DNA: TGTGCCAGCAGCTTATCCCTAGCGGGAAATAATGAGCAGTTCTTC
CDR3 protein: CASSLSLAGNNEQFF

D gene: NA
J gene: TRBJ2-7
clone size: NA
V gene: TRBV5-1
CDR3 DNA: TGCGCCAGCAGCTTGGGGTTCCACACGGGCCGACCCTACGAGCAGTACTTC
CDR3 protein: CASSLGFHTGRPYEQYF

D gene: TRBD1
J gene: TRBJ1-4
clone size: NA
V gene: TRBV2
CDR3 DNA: TGTGCCAGCACCCGACCGGACAGGGATGAAAAACTGTTTTTT
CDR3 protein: CASTRPDRDEKLFF

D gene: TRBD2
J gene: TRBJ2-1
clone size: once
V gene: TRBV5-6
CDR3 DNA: TGTGCCAGCAGTTATATGACTAGCGGGGTCTACAATGAGCAGTTCTTC
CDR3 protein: CASSYMTSGVYNEQFF

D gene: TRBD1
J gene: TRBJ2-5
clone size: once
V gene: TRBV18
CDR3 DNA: TGTGCCAGCTCACCAGGGACAGTCCTACAAGAGACCCAGTACTTC
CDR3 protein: CASSPGTVLQETQYF

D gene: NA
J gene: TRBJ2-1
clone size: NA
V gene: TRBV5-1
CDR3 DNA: TGCGCCAGCAGCAACCCGGGGGGCTTCAATGAGCAGTTCTTC
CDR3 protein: CASSNPGGFNEQFF

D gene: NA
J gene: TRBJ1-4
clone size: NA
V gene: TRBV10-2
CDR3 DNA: TGCGCCAGCAGGGAGGACACTTCGAATGATGAAAAACTGTTTTTT
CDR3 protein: CASREDTSNDEKLFF

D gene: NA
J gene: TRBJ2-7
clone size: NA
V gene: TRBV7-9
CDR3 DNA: TGTGCCAGCAGCCCACGTGGTGTAGCCCACGAGCAGTACTTC
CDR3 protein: CASSPRGVAHEQYF

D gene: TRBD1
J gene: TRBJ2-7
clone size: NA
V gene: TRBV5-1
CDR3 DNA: TGCGCCAGCAGCTCGGGACAGGCCTACTACGAGCAGTACTTC
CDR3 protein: CASSSGQAYYEQYF

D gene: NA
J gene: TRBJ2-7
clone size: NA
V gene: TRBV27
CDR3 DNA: TGTGCCAGCAGTTCAACAGGGCTGGTTTACGAGCAGTACTTC
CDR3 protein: CASSSTGLVYEQYF

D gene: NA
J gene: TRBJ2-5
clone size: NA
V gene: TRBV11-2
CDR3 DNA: TGTGCCAGCAGCTTTGGTCGGGGTTCCGGCCAAGAGACCCAGTACTTC
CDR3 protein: CASSFGRGSGQETQYF

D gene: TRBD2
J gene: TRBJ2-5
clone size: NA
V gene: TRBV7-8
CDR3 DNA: TGTGCCAGCACCAGTGGCGGGAGGGCCAGGGAGACCCAGTACTTC
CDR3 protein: CASTSGGRARETQYF

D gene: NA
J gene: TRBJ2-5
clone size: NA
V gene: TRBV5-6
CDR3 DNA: TGTGCCAGCAGCTCGGGACTCGAGCAGACCCAGTACTTC
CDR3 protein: CASSSGLEQTQYF

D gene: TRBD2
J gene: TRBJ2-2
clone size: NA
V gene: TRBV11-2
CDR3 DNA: TGTGCCAGCAGTAAAGGGGCGGGAGTGTACACCGGGGAGCTGTTTTTT
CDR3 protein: CASSKGAGVYTGELFF

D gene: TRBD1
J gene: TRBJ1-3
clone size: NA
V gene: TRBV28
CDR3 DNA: TGTGCCAGCAGTATGGGACAGGGACCAGTCTCTGGAAACACCATATATTTT
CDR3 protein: CASSMGQGPVSGNTIYF

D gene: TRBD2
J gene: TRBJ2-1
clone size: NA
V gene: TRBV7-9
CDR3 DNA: TGTGCCAGCAGCTCCCGGACTAGCGGGAGGGCCTACAATGAGCAGTTCTTC
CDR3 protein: CASSSRTSGRAYNEQFF

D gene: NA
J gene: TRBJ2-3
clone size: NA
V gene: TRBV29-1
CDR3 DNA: TGCAGCGTTCGCAGCGCCGATACGCAGTATTTT
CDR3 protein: CSVRSADTQYF

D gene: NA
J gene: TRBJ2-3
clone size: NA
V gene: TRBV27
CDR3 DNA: TGTGCCAGCAGTTTAGAGACCGCCGGCGCCGGCAGCACAGATACGCAGTATTTT
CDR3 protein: CASSLETAGAGSTDTQYF

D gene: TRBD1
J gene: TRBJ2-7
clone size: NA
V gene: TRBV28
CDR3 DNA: TGTGCCAGCAGCCCCAACCGACAGGGCTACGAGCAGTACTTC
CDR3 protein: CASSPNRQGYEQYF

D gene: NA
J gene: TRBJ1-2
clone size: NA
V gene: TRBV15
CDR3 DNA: TGTGCCACCAGTCCTGCCGCGGGGGGTGGGGGCTGGTATGGCTACACCTTC
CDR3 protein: CATSPAAGGGGWYGYTF

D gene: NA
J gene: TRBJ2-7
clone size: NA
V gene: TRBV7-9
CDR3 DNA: TGTGCCAGCAGCTTAGGTGGACGGGGTTTCGACGAGCAGTACTTC
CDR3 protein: CASSLGGRGFDEQYF

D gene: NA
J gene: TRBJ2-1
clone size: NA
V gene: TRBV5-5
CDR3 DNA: TGTGCCAGCCGAGCGGCGGCCGGAGAAAATGAGCAGTTCTTC
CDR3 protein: CASRAAAGENEQFF

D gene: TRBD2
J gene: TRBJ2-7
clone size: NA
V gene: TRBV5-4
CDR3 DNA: TGTGCCAGCAGCCCCGGACTAGCGGTCACCTACGAGCAGTACTTC
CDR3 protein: CASSPGLAVTYEQYF

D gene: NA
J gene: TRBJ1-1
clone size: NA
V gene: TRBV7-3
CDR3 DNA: TGTGCCAGCAGCTTACCGAAGAGGGGGACTGAAGCTTTCTTT
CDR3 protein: CASSLPKRGTEAFF

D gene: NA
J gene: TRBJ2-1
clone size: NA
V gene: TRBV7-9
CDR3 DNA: TGTGCCAGCAGCCCCCGTATCATACACTACAATGAGCAGTTCTTC
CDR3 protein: CASSPRIIHYNEQFF

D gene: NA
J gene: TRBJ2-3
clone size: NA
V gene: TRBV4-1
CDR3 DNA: TGCGCCAGCAGCCAGGAAAGGACATCGGATACGCAGTATTTT
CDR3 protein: CASSQERTSDTQYF

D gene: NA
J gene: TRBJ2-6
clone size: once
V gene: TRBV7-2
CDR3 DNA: TGTGCCAGCAGCCCCATTAACTCTGGGGCCAACGTCCTGACTTTC
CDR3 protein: CASSPINSGANVLTF

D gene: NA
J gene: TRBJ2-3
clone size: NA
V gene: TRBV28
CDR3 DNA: TGTGCCAGCAGAACTCCAAACCCCTCCTCAACGGTCGGGCCAGATACGCAGTATTTT
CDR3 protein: CASRTPNPSSTVGPDTQYF

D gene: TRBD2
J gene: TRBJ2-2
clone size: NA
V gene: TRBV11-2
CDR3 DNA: TGTGCCAGCAGCCCTCGGGTAGCGGGATCCGGGGAGCTGTTTTTT
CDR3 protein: CASSPRVAGSGELFF

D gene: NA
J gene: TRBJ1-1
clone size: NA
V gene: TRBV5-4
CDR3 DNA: TGTGCCAGCAGCTTATCGGGAGGCCTTGACACTGAAGCTTTCTTT
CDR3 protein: CASSLSGGLDTEAFF

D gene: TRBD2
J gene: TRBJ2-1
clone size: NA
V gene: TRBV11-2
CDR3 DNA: TGTGCCAGCAGCTTGTTACTAGCGGGAGGGCCGAGGTATGAGCAGTTCTTC
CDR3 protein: CASSLLLAGGPRYEQFF

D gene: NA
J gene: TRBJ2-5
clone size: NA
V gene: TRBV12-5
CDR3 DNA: TGTGCTAGTGGTTTGGCAGGGGGACTACCCGGCCAAGAGACCCAGTACTTC
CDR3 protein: CASGLAGGLPGQETQYF

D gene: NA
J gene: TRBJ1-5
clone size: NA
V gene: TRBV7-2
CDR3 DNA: TGTGCCAGCAGCTTACTTTTCGGTAGCAATCAGCCCCAGCATTTT
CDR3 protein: CASSLLFGSNQPQHF

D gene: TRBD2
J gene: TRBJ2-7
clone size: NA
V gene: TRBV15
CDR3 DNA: TGTGCCACCAGCAGGGTAGCTAGCGGGAGTTACGAGCAGTACTTC
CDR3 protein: CATSRVASGSYEQYF

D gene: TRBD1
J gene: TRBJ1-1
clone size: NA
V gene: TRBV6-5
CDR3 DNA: TGTGCCAGCAGTTTCGGACAGGGAAACACTGAAGCTTTCTTT
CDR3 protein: CASSFGQGNTEAFF